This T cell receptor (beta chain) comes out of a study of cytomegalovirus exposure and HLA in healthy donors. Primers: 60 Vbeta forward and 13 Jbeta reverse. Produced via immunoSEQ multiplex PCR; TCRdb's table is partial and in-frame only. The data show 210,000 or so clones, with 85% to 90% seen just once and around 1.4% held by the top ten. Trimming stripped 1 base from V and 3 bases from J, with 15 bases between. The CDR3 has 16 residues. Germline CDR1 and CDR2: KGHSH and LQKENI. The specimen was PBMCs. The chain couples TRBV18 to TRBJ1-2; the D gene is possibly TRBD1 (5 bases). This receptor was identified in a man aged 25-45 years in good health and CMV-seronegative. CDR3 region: CASSPLNMGEDYGYTF. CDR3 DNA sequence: TGTGCCAGCTCACCACTCAACATGGGGGAGGACTATGGCTACACCTTC.